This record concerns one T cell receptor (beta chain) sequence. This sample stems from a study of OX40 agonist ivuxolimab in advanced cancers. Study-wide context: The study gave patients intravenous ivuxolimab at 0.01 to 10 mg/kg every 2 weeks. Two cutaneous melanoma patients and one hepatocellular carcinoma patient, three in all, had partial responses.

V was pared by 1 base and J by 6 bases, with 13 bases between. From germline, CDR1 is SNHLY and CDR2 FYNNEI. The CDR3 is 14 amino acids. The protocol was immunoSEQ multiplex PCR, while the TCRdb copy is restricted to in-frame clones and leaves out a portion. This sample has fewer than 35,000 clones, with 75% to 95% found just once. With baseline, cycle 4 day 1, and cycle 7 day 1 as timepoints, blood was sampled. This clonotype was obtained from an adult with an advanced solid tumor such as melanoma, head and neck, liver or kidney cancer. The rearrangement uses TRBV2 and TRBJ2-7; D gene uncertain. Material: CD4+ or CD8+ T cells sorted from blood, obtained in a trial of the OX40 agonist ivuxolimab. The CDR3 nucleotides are TGTGCCAGCAGTGAAGGCACGGAATATCCCGAGCAGTACGTC. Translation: CASSEGTEYPEQYV.